This T cell receptor (beta chain) came from a study of T cells in Graves' hyperthyroidism and ophthalmopathy. Amplification of TCR beta CDR3 regions used RNA as the template. HTBI primers were used for first-round RT-PCR of the TCR CDR3. TCRdb reprocessed the multiplex PCR reads via MiXCR and lists one record per CDR3 protein. The repertoire holds around 700,000 distinct CDR3 sequences, with around 19% as singletons. V lost 5 bases, J lost 2 bases, and 13 bases lay in between. Germline-derived CDR1 and CDR2 are SGHVS and FQNEAQ. This CDR3 has 15 amino acids. The TCR originated in a woman aged 50 to 60 with Graves' hyperthyroidism that later progressed to Graves' ophthalmopathy. The sequencing input was blood. The gene calls are TRBV7-8 and TRBJ2-1; D is undetermined. The CDR3, as DNA: TGTGCCAGCAGCCCACGATCCAACACCTACAATGAGCAGTTCTTC. Translating gives CASSPRSNTYNEQFF.